A selection of T cell receptor beta chains follows, all from one sample in a study of a mutant IDH1 vaccine in newly diagnosed glioma. Sequenced by immunoSEQ multiplex PCR; TCRdb stores in-frame clones only, minus some. The sample includes around 38,000 clones, about four fifths of them seen just once. No antigen has been assigned to these receptors. Here the sequenced sample was PBMCs, taken from a glioma patient whose treatment included an IDH1 peptide vaccine. These receptors were collected from a man aged 25-40 years with glioma. Both conserved end residues are part of each CDR3. D genes are given only for firm matches.

v_call	j_call	d_call	cdr3_length	cdr3_aa
TRBV29-1	TRBJ1-5	NA	12	CSVEADNQPQHF
TRBV4-1	TRBJ1-4	NA	15	CASSQGAQGYEKLFF
TRBV5-6	TRBJ1-3	NA	16	CASSFDGPSSGNTIYF
TRBV7-9	TRBJ2-5	NA	13	CASSLGAAETQYF
TRBV6-5	TRBJ1-5	TRBD1	13	CATRDSPNQPQHF
TRBV6-5	TRBJ2-3	NA	15	CASSVTERGTDTQYF
TRBV19	TRBJ1-2	NA	13	CASSSQGSYGYTF
TRBV30	TRBJ1-1	NA	14	CAWSVLGPEREAFF
TRBV9	TRBJ2-7	TRBD2	15	CASSDRAGGTYEQYF
TRBV27	TRBJ1-5	NA	15	CASSLGGAGNQPQHF
TRBV5-1	TRBJ2-3	NA	14	CASSFGGGMDTQYF
TRBV7-9	TRBJ2-4	TRBD1	15	CASSLEGDRGNIQYF
TRBV9	TRBJ1-6	TRBD1	15	CASSVGGTGGTPLHF
TRBV2	TRBJ1-4	TRBD1	15	CASSAQGARVEKLFF
TRBV19	TRBJ2-7	TRBD2	15	CASSPGLAVTYEQYF
TRBV5-1	TRBJ2-1	NA	15	CASSLEGPADNEQFF
TRBV4-1	TRBJ1-4	NA	14	CASSQEDNNEKLFF
TRBV28	TRBJ2-7	NA	13	CASSFQGTYEQYF
TRBV6-6	TRBJ2-4	NA	16	CASSPGRALAKNIQYF
TRBV10-3	TRBJ1-4	TRBD1	17	CAISRSGTGEVGEKLFF
TRBV4-3	TRBJ2-7	TRBD2	17	CASSQDRAGGTSYEQYF